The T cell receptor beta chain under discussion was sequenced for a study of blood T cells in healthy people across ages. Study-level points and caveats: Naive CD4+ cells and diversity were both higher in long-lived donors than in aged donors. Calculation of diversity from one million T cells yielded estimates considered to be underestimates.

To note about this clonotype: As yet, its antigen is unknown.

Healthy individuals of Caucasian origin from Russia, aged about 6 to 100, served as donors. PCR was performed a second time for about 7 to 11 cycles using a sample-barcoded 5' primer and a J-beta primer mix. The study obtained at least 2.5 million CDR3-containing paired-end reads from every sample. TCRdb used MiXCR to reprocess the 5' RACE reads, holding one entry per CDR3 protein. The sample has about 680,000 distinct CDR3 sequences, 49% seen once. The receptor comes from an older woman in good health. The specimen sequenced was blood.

DNA for the CDR3: TGCAGTGCTAGAGATAGTCGCGACAGGAGCTATGAAAAACTGTTTTTT. Translated: CSARDSRDRSYEKLFF. The chain links TRBV20-1 to TRBJ1-4; TRBD1 is a possible D gene (6 bases). Germline values: CDR1 DFQATT, CDR2 SNEGSKA (reference sequence). V shed 0 bases and J shed 6 bases, with 17 bases lying between them. CDR3 length equals 16 residues.